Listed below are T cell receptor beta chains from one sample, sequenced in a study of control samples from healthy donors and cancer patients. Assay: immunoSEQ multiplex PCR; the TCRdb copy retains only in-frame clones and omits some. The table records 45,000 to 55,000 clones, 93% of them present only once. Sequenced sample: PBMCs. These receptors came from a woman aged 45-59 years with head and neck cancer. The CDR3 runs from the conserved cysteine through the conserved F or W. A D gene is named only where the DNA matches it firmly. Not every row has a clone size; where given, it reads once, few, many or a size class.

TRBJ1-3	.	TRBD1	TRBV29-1	TGCAGCGTTCTGACAGGGGCTGAAGACACCATATATTTT	CSVLTGAEDTIYF
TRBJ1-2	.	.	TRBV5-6	TGTGCCAGCAGCTTGACGCAGTCCCCGTATGGCTACACCTTC	CASSLTQSPYGYTF
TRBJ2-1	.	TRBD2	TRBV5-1	TGCGCCAGCAGCTTGAAGCTAGCGGGAGTTCTTGAGCAGTTCTTC	CASSLKLAGVLEQFF
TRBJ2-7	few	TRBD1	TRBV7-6	TGTGCCAGCAGCTTAGGGTCGGGACAGGGCTACGAGCAGTACTTC	CASSLGSGQGYEQYF
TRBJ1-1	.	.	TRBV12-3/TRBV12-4	TGTGCCAGCAGAACGGGGGGAACTGAAGCTTTCTTT	CASRTGGTEAFF
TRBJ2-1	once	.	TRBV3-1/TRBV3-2	TGTGCCAGCAGCCAAGTCCGGGGGAAAAACCCCCACAATGAGCAGTTCTTC	CASSQVRGKNPHNEQFF
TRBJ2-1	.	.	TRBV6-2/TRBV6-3	TGTGCCAGCAGTCCACTTAGTAGGGACAATGAGCAGTTCTTC	CASSPLSRDNEQFF
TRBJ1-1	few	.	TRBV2	TGTGCCAGCAGCGGGACACAGAACACTGAAGCTTTCTTT	CASSGTQNTEAFF
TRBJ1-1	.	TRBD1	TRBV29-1	TGCAGCGTTCCCCAGGGGGGTGCAGGGAGCAATGAAGCTTTCTTT	CSVPQGGAGSNEAFF
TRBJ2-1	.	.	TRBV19	TGTGCCAGTAGTATTGGGAATGAGCAGTTCTTC	CASSIGNEQFF